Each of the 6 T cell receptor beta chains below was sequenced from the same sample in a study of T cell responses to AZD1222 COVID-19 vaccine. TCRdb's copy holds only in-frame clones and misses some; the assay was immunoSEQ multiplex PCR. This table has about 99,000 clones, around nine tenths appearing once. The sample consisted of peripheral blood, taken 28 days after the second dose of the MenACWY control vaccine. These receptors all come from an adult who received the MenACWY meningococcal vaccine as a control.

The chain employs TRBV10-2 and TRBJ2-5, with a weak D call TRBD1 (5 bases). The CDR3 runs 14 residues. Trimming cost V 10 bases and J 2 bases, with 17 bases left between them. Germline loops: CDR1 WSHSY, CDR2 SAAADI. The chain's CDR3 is CATASAGKQETQYF. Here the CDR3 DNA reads TGCGCCACCGCGAGTGCAGGGAAACAAGAGACCCAGTACTTC.

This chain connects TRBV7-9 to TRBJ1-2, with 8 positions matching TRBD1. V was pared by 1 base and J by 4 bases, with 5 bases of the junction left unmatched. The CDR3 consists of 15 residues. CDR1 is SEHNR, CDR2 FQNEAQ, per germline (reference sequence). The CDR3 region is CASSLEPGGAYGYTF. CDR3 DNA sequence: TGTGCCAGCAGCTTAGAGCCAGGGGGCGCCTATGGCTACACCTTC.

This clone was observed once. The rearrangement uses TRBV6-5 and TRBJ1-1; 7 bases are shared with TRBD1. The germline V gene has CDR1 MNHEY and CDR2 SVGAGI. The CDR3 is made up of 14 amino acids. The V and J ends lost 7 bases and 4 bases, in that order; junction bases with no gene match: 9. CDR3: CASTLGQMSTEAFF. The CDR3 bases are TGTGCCAGCACTCTGGGACAGATGAGCACTGAAGCTTTCTTT.

CDR3 DNA sequence: TGCAGTGCTACTCCCTCCTACGAGCAGTACTTC. Residues: CSATPSYEQYF. The chain joins TRBV20-1 to TRBJ2-7; D call uncertain. Between the trimmed V and J ends, which lost 4 bases and 0 bases, there was a span of 4 bases. Germline V gene sequence: CDR1 DFQATT, CDR2 SNEGSKA (reference sequence). The CDR3 length is 11 residues.

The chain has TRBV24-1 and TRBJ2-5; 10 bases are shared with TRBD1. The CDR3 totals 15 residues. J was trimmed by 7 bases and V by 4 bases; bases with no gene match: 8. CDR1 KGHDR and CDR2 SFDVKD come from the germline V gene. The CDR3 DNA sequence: TGTGCCACCAGTGACCTCCGGACAGGGGGTATGACCCAGTACTTC. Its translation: CATSDLRTGGMTQYF.

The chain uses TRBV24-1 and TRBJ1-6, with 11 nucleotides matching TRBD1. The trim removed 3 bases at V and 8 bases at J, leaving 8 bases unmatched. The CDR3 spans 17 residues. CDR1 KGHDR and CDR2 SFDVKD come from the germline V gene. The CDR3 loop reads CATSDPVKGQGDSPLHF. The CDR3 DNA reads TGTGCCACCAGTGATCCGGTTAAGGGACAGGGGGATTCACCCCTCCACTTT.